This T cell receptor (beta chain) was found in a study of cytomegalovirus exposure and HLA in healthy donors. V trimming: 3 bases; J trimming: 4 bases; junction bases outside the gene matches: 5. The CDR3 is made up of 14 amino acids. Germline assignment: CDR1 SGHRS and CDR2 YFSETQ. Primers for the PCR totalled 60 Vbeta and 13 Jbeta. In the original processing: An analysis that came later counted tens of millions of unique TCR beta chains, approximately 10 million shared. Profiling relied on immunoSEQ multiplex PCR, and the TCRdb table lists in-frame clones only, not all of them. V and J calls and clone size are given by that table; D and trimming were obtained from the DNA. Here the sample spans about 240,000 clones, around 78% being singletons.

The sequence derives from a boy aged 10-17 years in good health and CMV-seronegative. The V gene is TRBV5-1, the J gene TRBJ2-5, with 8 bases lining up with TRBD2. Sequencing was carried out using PBMCs. This CDR3 reads CASSSPGGAETQYF. CDR3 sequence (DNA): TGCGCCAGCAGCTCCCCGGGGGGGGCAGAGACCCAGTACTTC.